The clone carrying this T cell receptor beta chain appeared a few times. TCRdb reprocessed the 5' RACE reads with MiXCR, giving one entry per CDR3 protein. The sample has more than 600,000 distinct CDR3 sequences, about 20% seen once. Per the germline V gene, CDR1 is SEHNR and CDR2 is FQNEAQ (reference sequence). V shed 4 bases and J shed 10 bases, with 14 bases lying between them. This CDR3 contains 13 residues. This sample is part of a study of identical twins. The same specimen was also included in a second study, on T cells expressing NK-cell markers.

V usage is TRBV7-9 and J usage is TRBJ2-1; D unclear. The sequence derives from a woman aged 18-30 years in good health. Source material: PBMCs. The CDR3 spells CASSSDIFREQFF. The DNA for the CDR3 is TGTGCCAGCAGCTCAGACATCTTTAGGGAGCAGTTCTTC.